The 27 T cell receptor beta chains below were found in one sample sequenced in a study of molecular identifiers for immune sequencing clone quantification listed by TCRdb under 2018. Preparation of the library involved PCR. Instrument used: NextSeq 500. The public sequencing data were trimmed at Q25 with fastp and processed into clonotypes with MiXCR by TCRdb, which kept only in-frame beta chains. CDR3 protein sequences are deduplicated, and each keeps its most common genes and DNA. Present in this sample are over 100,000 distinct CDR3 sequences, 35% of which were seen just once. The top ten clones comprise about 9.1% of the sample. The sequenced sample consisted of naive CD8+ T cells from blood, with Jurkat cell RNA spiked in. Per the publication, the cell subset or site label means: FACS-sorted CD8+CD4-CCR7+CD45RA+ naive T cells. Receptor source: a human donor in good health. Some libraries in this study had Jurkat cell RNA spiked in.

As regards this clonotype: A read error may explain this, as a much larger clone is one base away. This rearrangement joins TRBV7-2 to TRBJ2-3; TRBD2 is a possible D gene (5 bases). The CDR3 runs to 13 residues. Trimming shortened V by 4 bases and J by 5 bases, and 10 bases separated the two germline ends. Germline V gives CDR1 SGHTA, CDR2 FQGNSA. The CDR3 is CASSSFEGDTQYF. CDR3 coding DNA: TGTGCCAGCAGCTCATTCGAGGGAGATACGCAGTATTTT.

This clonotype was counted at least ten times. The chain joins TRBV7-2 to TRBJ2-7; D remains ambiguous. CDR1 and CDR2 from the germline V gene are SGHTA and FQGNSA. V lost 3 bases, J lost 2 bases, and 8 bases lay in between. CDR3 length equals 13 residues. The CDR3, as DNA: TGTGCCAGCAGCTTCGGACGCCCCTACGAGCAGTACTTC. It yields the protein CASSFGRPYEQYF.

The gene calls are TRBV19 and TRBJ2-7; 7 positions agree with TRBD2. This CDR3 has 12 amino acids. V shed 10 bases and J 5 bases; nucleotides not matched to a gene: 8. Germline values: CDR1 LNHDA, CDR2 SQIVND (reference sequence). CDR3 nucleotides: TGTGCCACCTCGGCGGGAGTGAACGAGCAGTACTTC. It translates to CATSAGVNEQYF.

Details on this clonotype: Likely a read error: the CDR3 ends without its conserved phenylalanine or tryptophan. CDR3: CSARDPAGSPDTQYY. The CDR3 DNA follows: TGCAGTGCTAGAGACCCAGCGGGGTCGCCAGATACGCAGTATTAT. V gene TRBV20-1 combines with J gene TRBJ2-3; 7 bases agree with TRBD2. V gave up 0 bases and J gave up 4 bases; unmatched junction bases: 7. Germline V gives CDR1 DFQATT, CDR2 SNEGSKA (reference sequence). The CDR3 extends over 15 amino acids.

Details on this clonotype: A read error may account for a junction end that differs from germline. The chain uses TRBV15 and TRBJ1-4, with D possibly matching TRBD1 (5 bases). The CDR3 is 15 residues long. Germline values: CDR1 LNHNV, CDR2 YYDKDF (reference sequence). The CDR3 DNA is TGTGCCACCAGCAACTGGGGGTCGTCTAATGAAAAACCGTTTTTT. It specifies CATSNWGSSNEKPFF. The whole variable domain, remainder taken from reference TRBV15 and TRBJ1-4, is DAMVIQNPRYQVTQFGKPVTLSCSQTLNHNVMYWYQQKSSQAPKLLFHYYDKDFNNEADTPDNFQSRRPNTSFCFLDIRSPGLGDTAMYLCATSNWGSSNEKPFFGSGTQLSVL.

The chain employs TRBV13 and TRBJ2-3, with a weak D call TRBD2 (5 bases). CDR3 length: 16 residues. Germline CDR1 PRHDT, CDR2 FYEKMQ (reference sequence). Trimming removed 1 base at V and 5 bases at J, with 16 bases between. The CDR3 coding sequence is TGTGCCAGCAGCTTAGTAGCGTCGAAGGATGGAGATACGCAGTATTTT. Its protein product is CASSLVASKDGDTQYF.

The V gene is TRBV28, the J gene TRBJ1-4, with no clear D. Germline V gene sequence: CDR1 MDHEN, CDR2 SYDVKM. V was trimmed by 3 bases and J by 0 bases, leaving 5 bases between them. The CDR3 loop spans 14 amino acids. The CDR3 protein is CASSFWATNEKLFF. The CDR3 DNA sequence: TGTGCCAGCAGTTTCTGGGCAACTAATGAAAAACTGTTTTTT.

The gene calls are TRBV12-3 or TRBV12-4 and TRBJ2-5, with D tentatively TRBD1 (5 bases). V was cut by 3 bases and J by 5 bases, with 10 bases left in between. The CDR3 is 13 amino acids. CDR3 loop: CASSFLGVETQYF. Here the CDR3 DNA reads TGTGCCAGCAGTTTCCTAGGGGTTGAGACCCAGTACTTC.

The rearrangement uses TRBV4-2 and TRBJ2-7; TRBD2 agrees at 8 bases. V lost 0 bases, J lost 3 bases, and 4 bases stayed unmatched. CDR3 length: 15 residues. CDR1 LGHNA and CDR2 YNFKEQ come from the germline V gene. The DNA of the CDR3 is TGTGCCAGCAGCCAAGAGGGGCTAGCGGGCTACGAGCAGTACTTC. Its protein product is CASSQEGLAGYEQYF.

This clonotype showed up just once. The V call is TRBV4-3, the J call TRBJ2-7; D is perhaps TRBD1 or TRBD2 (5 bases each). The germline gives CDR1 LGHNA, CDR2 YSLEER. The CDR3 is made up of 15 amino acids. Trimming shortened V by 0 bases and J by 6 bases, and 15 bases separated the two germline ends. As DNA, the CDR3 is TGCGCCAGCAGCCAAGATCGGGGCAGGGCGGGCGAGCAGTACTTC. As protein: CASSQDRGRAGEQYF.

In its sample, this clonotype was seen many times. The chain is built from TRBV6-5 and TRBJ1-5, with TRBD1 identical over 7 bases. This CDR3 comprises 15 residues. V shed 5 bases and J 4 bases; nucleotides not matched to a gene: 8. Germline V gene data show CDR1 as MNHEY and CDR2 as SVGAGI. CDR3 in DNA: TGTGCCAGCAGTGCGACAGGGCTCGGTAATCAGCCCCAGCATTTT. Its translation: CASSATGLGNQPQHF.

The gene calls are TRBV3-1 and TRBJ2-3, with a possible D match to TRBD2 (6 bases). V was pared by 2 bases and J by 2 bases, with 23 bases between. The CDR3 loop spans 19 amino acids. CDR1 and CDR2 (germline): LGHDT, YNNKEL (reference sequence). The DNA for the CDR3 is TGTGCCAGCAGCCAATTCGCCGGGACTCTCACCTCCCCCACAGATACGCAGTATTTT. Its translation is CASSQFAGTLTSPTDTQYF.

The V and J genes are TRBV29-1 and TRBJ2-7; 8 positions agree with TRBD2. J was trimmed by 5 bases and V by 6 bases; bases with no gene match: 9. The CDR3 has 13 amino acids. Germline V gene sequence: CDR1 SQVTM, CDR2 ANQGSEA. In nucleotides, the CDR3 is TGCAGCGTGTCCCGGGGGGGGGGAGACGAGCAGTACTTC. This encodes CSVSRGGGDEQYF.

Note on this clonotype: Likely a read error: the CDR3 ends without its conserved phenylalanine or tryptophan. J is TRBJ2-1 and V is TRBV29-1, with 8 bases aligning to TRBD2. Germline V gives CDR1 SQVTM, CDR2 ANQGSEA. The CDR3 has 15 residues. J lost 4 bases, V lost 0 bases, and 5 bases had no gene match. CDR3 in amino acids: CSVEDQLAVYNEQFS. CDR3 nucleotides: TGCAGCGTTGAAGATCAACTAGCGGTTTACAATGAGCAGTTCTCC.

This clonotype came up a few times. This chain links TRBV5-6 with TRBJ2-3; 7 positions match TRBD2. CDR1 and CDR2 from the germline V gene are SGHDT and YYEEEE. Unmatched junction bases numbered 5, after V lost 2 bases and J lost 8 bases. The CDR3 length is 13 residues. The CDR3 DNA is TGTGCCAGCAGCTTTTCAACGGGAGGTACGCAGTATTTT. It yields the protein CASSFSTGGTQYF.

J is TRBJ2-7 and V is TRBV27; TRBD2 might be the D (5 bases). CDR1 is MNHEY, CDR2 SMNVEV, per germline (reference sequence). V dropped 4 bases and J dropped 5 bases, with 12 bases sitting between them. The CDR3 contains 13 residues. The CDR3 sequence is CASSYTRDDEQYF. DNA of the CDR3: TGTGCCAGCAGTTATACTAGAGATGACGAGCAGTACTTC.

In regard to this clonotype: At one of its ends the junction is not consistent with the germline gene, which may arise from a read error. The rearrangement joins TRBV13 to TRBJ2-2, with 10 bases identical to TRBD2. Germline-derived CDR1 and CDR2 are PRHDT and FYEKMQ (reference sequence). The CDR3 loop spans 16 amino acids. The DNA for the CDR3 is TGTGCCAGCAGCCCCGCTAGCGGGAGAAACACCGGGGAGCTGCTTTTT. It specifies CASSPASGRNTGELLF.

Worth noting for this clonotype: A much bigger clone sits one base away, suggesting this may be a read error. The V gene is TRBV7-2, the J gene TRBJ2-5; D remains unclear. Looked up from germline, CDR1 is SGHTA and CDR2 is FQGNSA. The CDR3 has 15 residues. The CDR3 sequence is CASSLGLGIQEPQYF. The CDR3 region has the DNA TGTGCCAGCAGCTTAGGTTTAGGTATCCAAGAGCCCCAGTACTTC. Full variable domain (missing parts from reference TRBV7-2 and TRBJ2-5): GAGVSQSPSNKVTEKGKDVELRCDPISGHTALYWYRQSLGQGLEFLIYFQGNSAPDKSGLPSDRFSAERTGGSVSTLTIQRTQQEDSAVYLCASSLGLGIQEPQYFGPGTRLLVL.

With respect to this clonotype: One end of the junction varies from germline; a read error may be responsible. This chain joins TRBV7-8 and TRBJ2-2; either TRBD1 or TRBD2 may supply D (5 bases each). Germline lookup yields CDR1 SGHVS and CDR2 FQNEAQ. This CDR3 has 15 residues. The CDR3 DNA follows: TGTGCCAGCAGCTTAGTCAGGGTCAACACCGGGGAGCTGGTTTTT. Translating it yields CASSLVRVNTGELVF.

This clonotype was detected only a few times. This chain uses TRBV18 with TRBJ2-3; 11 nucleotides line up with TRBD2. This CDR3 comprises 17 residues. Germline V lookup: CDR1 KGHSH, CDR2 LQKENI. Germline trimming cut 6 bases from V and 2 bases from J; bases unmatched to any gene: 10. Written as DNA, the CDR3 is TGTGCCAGCTCTTCCTCCGGGACTAGCGGCCCCACAGATACGCAGTATTTT. Residues: CASSSSGTSGPTDTQYF.

Notes on this clonotype: One junction end does not reproduce the germline sequence, and a read error may be involved. The V call is TRBV9, the J call TRBJ2-7; TRBD1 agrees at 7 bases. The germline V gene has CDR1 SGDLS and CDR2 YYNGEE. The CDR3 has 14 amino acids. CDR3 DNA sequence: TGTGCCAGCAGCGTAGGGACAGGCCACTACGCGCAGTACTTC. Protein: CASSVGTGHYAQYF.

The V gene is TRBV19, the J gene TRBJ1-5; D ambiguous. CDR1 and CDR2 from the germline V gene are LNHDA and SQIVND (reference sequence). Trimming pared 3 bases from V and 4 bases from J, leaving 7 bases between. The CDR3 spans 13 residues. The CDR3 DNA reads as TGTGCCAGTAGTATCTGGGAGAATCAGCCCCAGCATTTT. Translated: CASSIWENQPQHF.

The rearrangement links TRBV7-3 to TRBJ2-5; possible D gene TRBD1, 7 bases. This CDR3 is 14 amino acids long. CDR1 is SGHTA and CDR2 is FQGTGA in the germline V gene. Trimming pared 5 bases from V and 7 bases from J, leaving 17 bases between. CDR3 protein: CASSPTGEAGTQYF. CDR3 in DNA: TGTGCCAGCAGCCCAACAGGGGAGGCGGGGACCCAGTACTTC.

Concerning this clonotype itself: Just one base apart from a much larger clone, this may be a read error. The CDR3 ends on some other residue instead of the conserved phenylalanine or tryptophan, so this is likely a read error. V and J are TRBV28 and TRBJ2-1; no definite D call. V was cut by 2 bases and J by 6 bases, with 5 bases left in between. The CDR3 spans 12 residues. Germline CDR1 MDHEN, CDR2 SYDVKM. DNA of the CDR3: TGTGCCAGCAGTTTAGACGGCAATGAGCAGTTCATC. Translating it yields CASSLDGNEQFI.

The table lists this clonotype with a few counts. The chain has TRBV9 and TRBJ2-7; either TRBD1 or TRBD2 may supply D (5 bases each). Germline V CDR1 and CDR2: SGDLS, YYNGEE. Trimming shortened V by 4 bases and J by 5 bases, and 16 bases separated the two germline ends. There are 14 residues in the CDR3. The CDR3 DNA sequence: TGTGCCAGCAGCCGAATTGGGGGAAAGCACGAGCAGTACTTC. Amino acid sequence: CASSRIGGKHEQYF. The variable domain in full, with the rest retrieved from reference TRBV9 and TRBJ2-7, is DSGVTQTPKHLITATGQRVTLRCSPRSGDLSVYWYQQSLDQGLQFLIQYYNGEERAKGNILERFSAQQFPDLHSELNLSSLELGDSALYFCASSRIGGKHEQYFGPGTRLTVT.

The rearrangement uses TRBV3-1 and TRBJ1-5, with TRBD1 as a possible D gene (5 bases). V lost 1 base and J 3 bases, leaving 10 bases between the germline ends. Germline-derived CDR1 and CDR2 are LGHDT and YNNKEL (reference sequence). The CDR3 extends over 15 amino acids. CDR3 coding DNA: TGTGCCAGCAGCCAAGGCGGGGGTCCCAATCAGCCCCAGCATTTT. Protein: CASSQGGGPNQPQHF.

This clonotype was seen a handful of times. This chain joins TRBV6-6 and TRBJ2-3; D is undetermined. Looked up from germline, CDR1 is MNHNY and CDR2 is SVGAGI (reference sequence). The germline V and J ends were trimmed by 2 bases and 4 bases, with 1 base remaining between them. The CDR3 runs 11 residues. CDR3 sequence reads: CASSYPDTQYF. CDR3 bases: TGTGCCAGCAGTTACCCAGATACGCAGTATTTT.